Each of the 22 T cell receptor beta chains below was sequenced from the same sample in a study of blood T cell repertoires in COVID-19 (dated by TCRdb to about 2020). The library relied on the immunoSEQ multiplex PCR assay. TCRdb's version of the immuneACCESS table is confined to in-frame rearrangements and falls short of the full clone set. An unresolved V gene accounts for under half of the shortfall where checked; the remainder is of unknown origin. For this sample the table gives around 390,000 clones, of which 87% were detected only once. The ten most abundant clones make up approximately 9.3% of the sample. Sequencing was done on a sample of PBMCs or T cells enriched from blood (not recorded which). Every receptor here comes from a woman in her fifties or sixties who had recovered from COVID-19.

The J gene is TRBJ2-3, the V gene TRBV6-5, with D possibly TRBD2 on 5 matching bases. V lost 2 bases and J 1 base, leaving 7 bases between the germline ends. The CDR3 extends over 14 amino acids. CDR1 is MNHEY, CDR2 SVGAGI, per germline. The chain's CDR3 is CASSYGGRTDTQYF. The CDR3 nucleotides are TGTGCCAGCAGTTACGGCGGGCGCACAGATACGCAGTATTTT.

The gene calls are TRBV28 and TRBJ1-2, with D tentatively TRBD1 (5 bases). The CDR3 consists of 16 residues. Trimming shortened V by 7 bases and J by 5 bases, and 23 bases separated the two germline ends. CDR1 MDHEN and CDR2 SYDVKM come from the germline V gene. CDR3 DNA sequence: TGTGCCAGCACCCAAGGGCCGCAGGGCACAGGTTATGGCTACACCTTC. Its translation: CASTQGPQGTGYGYTF.

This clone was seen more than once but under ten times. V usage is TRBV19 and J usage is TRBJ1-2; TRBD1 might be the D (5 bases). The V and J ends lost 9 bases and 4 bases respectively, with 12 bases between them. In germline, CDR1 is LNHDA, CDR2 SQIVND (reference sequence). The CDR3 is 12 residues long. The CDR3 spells CASQQATYGYTF. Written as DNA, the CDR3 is TGTGCCAGCCAACAGGCGACCTATGGCTACACCTTC.

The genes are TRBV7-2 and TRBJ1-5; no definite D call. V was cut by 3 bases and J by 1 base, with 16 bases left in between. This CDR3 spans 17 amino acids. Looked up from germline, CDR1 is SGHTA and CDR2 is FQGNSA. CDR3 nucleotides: TGTGCCAGCAGCTTGGGAGCGGGCCCTCGCAGCAATCAGCCCCAGCATTTT. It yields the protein CASSLGAGPRSNQPQHF.

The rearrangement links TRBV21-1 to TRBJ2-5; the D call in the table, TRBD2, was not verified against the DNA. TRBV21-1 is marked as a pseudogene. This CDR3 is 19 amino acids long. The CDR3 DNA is TGTGCCAGCAGCCCAGGGACTAGCGGGGAGGTTATACGACAAGAGACCCAGTACTTC. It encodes CASSPGTSGEVIRQETQYF.

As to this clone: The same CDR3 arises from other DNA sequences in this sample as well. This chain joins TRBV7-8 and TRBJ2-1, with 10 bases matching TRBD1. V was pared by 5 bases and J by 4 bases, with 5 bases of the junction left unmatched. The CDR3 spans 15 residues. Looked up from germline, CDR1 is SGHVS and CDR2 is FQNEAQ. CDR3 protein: CASSPRDRGYNEQFF. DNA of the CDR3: TGTGCCAGCAGCCCCAGGGACAGGGGTTACAATGAGCAGTTCTTC.

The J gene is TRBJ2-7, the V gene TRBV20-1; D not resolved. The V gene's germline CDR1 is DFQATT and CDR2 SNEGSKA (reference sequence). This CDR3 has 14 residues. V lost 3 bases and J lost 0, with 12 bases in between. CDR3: CSASQASLSYEQYF. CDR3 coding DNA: TGCAGTGCTAGTCAGGCTTCCCTCTCCTACGAGCAGTACTTC.

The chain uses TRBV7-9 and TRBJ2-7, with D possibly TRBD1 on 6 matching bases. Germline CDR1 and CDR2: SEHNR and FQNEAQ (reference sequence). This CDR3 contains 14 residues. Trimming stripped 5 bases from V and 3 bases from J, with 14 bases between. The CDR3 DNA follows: TGTGCCAGCAGCCCCTGGGACACCAGCTACGAGCAGTACTTC. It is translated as CASSPWDTSYEQYF.

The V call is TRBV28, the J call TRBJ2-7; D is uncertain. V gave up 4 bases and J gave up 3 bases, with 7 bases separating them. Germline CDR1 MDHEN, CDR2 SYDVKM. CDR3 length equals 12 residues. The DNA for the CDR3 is TGTGCCAGCAGTTCCCCACACTACGAGCAGTACTTC. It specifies CASSSPHYEQYF.

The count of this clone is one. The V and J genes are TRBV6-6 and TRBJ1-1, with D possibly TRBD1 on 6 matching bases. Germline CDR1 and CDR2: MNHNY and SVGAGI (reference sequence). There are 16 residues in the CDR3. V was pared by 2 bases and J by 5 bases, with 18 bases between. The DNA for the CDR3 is TGTGCCAGCAGTTACACTATATGGGGGCTTGAGACTGAAGCTTTCTTT. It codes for CASSYTIWGLETEAFF.

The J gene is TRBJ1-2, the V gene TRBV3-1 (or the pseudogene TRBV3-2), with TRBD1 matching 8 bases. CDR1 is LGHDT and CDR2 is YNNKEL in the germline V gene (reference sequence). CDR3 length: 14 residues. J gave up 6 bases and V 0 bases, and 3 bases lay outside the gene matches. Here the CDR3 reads CASSQESGGDGYTF. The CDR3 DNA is TGTGCCAGCAGCCAAGAGTCAGGGGGCGATGGCTACACCTTC.

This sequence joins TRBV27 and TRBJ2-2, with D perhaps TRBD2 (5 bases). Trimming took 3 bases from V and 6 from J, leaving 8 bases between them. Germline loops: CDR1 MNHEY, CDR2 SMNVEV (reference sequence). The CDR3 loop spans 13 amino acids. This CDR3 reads CASSFLASGELFF. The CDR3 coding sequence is TGTGCCAGCAGTTTTCTAGCTTCCGGGGAGCTGTTTTTT.

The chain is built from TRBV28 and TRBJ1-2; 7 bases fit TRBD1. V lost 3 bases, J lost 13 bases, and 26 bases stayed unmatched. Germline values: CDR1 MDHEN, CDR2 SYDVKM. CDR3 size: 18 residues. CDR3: CASSFNPSARDSGLSCTF. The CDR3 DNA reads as TGTGCCAGCAGTTTTAATCCCTCCGCCCGGGACAGCGGACTGTCATGCACCTTC.

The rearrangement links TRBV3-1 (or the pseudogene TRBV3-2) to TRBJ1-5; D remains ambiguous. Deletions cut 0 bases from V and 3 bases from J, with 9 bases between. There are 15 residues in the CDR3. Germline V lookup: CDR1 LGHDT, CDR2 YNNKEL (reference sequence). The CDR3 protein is CASSQDLSTNQPQHF. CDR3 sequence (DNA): TGTGCCAGCAGCCAAGATCTATCAACCAATCAGCCCCAGCATTTT.

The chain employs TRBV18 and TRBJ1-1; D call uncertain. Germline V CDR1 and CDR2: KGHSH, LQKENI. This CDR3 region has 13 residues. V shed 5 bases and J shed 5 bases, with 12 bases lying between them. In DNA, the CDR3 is TGTGCCAGCTCAGTGGGCGCGGGGACTGAAGCTTTCTTT. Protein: CASSVGAGTEAFF.

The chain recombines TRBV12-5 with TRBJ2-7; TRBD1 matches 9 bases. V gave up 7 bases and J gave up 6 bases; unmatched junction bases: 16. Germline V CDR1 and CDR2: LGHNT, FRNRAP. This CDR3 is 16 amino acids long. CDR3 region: CASAWGSRDRVIEQYF. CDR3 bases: TGTGCTAGTGCCTGGGGGAGTCGGGACAGGGTCATCGAGCAGTACTTC.

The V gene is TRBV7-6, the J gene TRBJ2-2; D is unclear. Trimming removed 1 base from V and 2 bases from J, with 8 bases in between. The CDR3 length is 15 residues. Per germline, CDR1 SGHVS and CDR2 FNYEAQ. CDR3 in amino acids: CASSLVAENTGELFF. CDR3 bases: TGTGCCAGCAGCTTAGTGGCGGAAAACACCGGGGAGCTGTTTTTT. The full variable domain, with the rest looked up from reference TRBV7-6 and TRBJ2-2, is GAGVSQSPRYKVTKRGQDVALRCDPISGHVSLYWYRQALGQGPEFLTYFNYEAQQDKSGLPNDRFSAERPEGSISTLTIQRTEQRDSAMYRCASSLVAENTGELFFGEGSRLTVL.

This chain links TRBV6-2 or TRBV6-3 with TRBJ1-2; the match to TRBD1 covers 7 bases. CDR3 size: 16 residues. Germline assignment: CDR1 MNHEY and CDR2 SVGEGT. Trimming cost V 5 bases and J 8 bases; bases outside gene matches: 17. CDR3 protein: CASSHIPGQRSGGYTF. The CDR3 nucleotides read TGTGCCAGCAGTCATATCCCGGGACAGCGCTCAGGGGGCTACACCTTC.

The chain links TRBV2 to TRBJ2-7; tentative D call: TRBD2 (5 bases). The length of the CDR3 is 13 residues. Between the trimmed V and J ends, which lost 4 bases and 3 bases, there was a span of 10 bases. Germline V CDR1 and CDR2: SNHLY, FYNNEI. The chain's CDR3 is CASSAGIYYEQYF. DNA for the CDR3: TGTGCCAGCAGTGCGGGGATCTACTACGAGCAGTACTTC. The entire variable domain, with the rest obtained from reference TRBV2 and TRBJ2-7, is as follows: EPEVTQTPSHQVTQMGQEVILRCVPISNHLYFYWYRQILGQKVEFLVSFYNNEISEKSEIFDDQFSVERPDGSNFTLKIRSTKLEDSAMYFCASSAGIYYEQYFGPGTRLTVT.

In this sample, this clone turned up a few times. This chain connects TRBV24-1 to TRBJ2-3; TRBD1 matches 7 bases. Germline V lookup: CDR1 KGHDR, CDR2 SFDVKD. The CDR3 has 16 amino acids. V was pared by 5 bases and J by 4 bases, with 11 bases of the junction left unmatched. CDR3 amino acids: CATSGALQGKADTQYF. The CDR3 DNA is TGTGCCACCAGTGGCGCCTTACAGGGGAAAGCAGATACGCAGTATTTT.

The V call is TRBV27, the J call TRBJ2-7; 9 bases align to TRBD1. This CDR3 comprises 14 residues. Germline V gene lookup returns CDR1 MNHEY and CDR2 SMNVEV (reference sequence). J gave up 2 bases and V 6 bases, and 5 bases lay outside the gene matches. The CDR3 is CASRRTGATYEQYF. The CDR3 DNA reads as TGTGCCAGCAGAAGGACAGGGGCCACCTACGAGCAGTACTTC.

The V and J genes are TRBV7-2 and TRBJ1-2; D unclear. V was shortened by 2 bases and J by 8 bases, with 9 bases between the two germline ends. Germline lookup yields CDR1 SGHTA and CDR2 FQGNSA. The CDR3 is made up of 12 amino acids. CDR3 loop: CASSLNQKGYTF. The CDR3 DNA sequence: TGTGCCAGCAGCTTAAATCAGAAAGGCTACACCTTC.